The sequence of this T cell receptor beta chain was determined in a study of T cells after yellow fever vaccination (dated by TCRdb to the late 2010s). At the level of the whole study: Libraries from fractions with low cell numbers were prepared with the SMART-Seq v4 Ultra Low Input RNA kit. Bulk TCR alpha and beta repertoires were sequenced longitudinally to track T-cell clones before and after primary and booster YFV17D yellow fever vaccination. Two healthy male donors, one aged 18 to 30 and one aged 30 to 40 years, made up the cohort. Blood was drawn at multiple timepoints before and after primary and secondary immunization, with bulk PBMC replicates and cell subsets isolated. Broader findings and caveats from the paper: A small share of clonotypes was detected in both CD4 and CD8 compartments, with the overlap likely arising from convergent recombination. Computational filtering was needed because FACS-sorted repertoires could contain abundant contaminating clonotypes from the bulk population. After the booster, most clones that had expanded after primary vaccination were detected again (about 95% of CD4 and more than 85% of CD8), suggesting broad maintenance of memory. Only a couple of donors were included in the study, so the extent to which the findings can be generalized is limited. The secondary T-cell response was found to be weaker but faster than the primary response, with a peak reached on day 5 rather than on day 15.

The germline V gene supplies CDR1 MNHNS and CDR2 SASEGT. The V and J ends are trimmed by 9 bases and 0 bases, leaving 14 bases between them. The CDR3 holds 14 amino acids from the cysteine to the phenylalanine. The kept DNA is CDR3 alone, 42 bases in frame from the first base. With respect to this clonotype: The antigen it binds to is not known. Qualities for individual bases were not recorded, and no much larger clone is one base off.

TCR cDNA was made using 5'RACE template switching, a step that added a universal primer site and unique molecular identifiers. Priming of cDNA synthesis was performed from both the TCR alpha and TCR beta constant segments. Libraries were amplified in two PCR steps, with sample barcodes and sequencing adapters added in the second step. Sequencing of the libraries was done on either Illumina HiSeq 2500 (2x100 bp) or NovaSeq (2x150 bp). From the authors' description of their analysis: MIGEC was used to demultiplex reads and collapse the reads into UMI consensus sequences, and MiXCR was used for V(D)J alignment. Clonotypes responding to the vaccine were identified with edgeR on replicate PBMC samples, with the criteria of FDR below 0.01 and a log2 fold change above 5 up to day 15. Each bulk clonotype received a CD4 or CD8 identity based on whether the sequenced CD4 or CD8 repertoire contained that clonotype at higher abundance. The public reads were run again by TCRdb, first through fastp at Q25 and then through MiXCR, and only productive beta chains were kept. Rows merge per CDR3 protein into single entries with the most common DNA and genes. TCRdb assigned the V and J calls; the authors' analysis was not used. The sample table records 500,000 to 650,000 distinct CDR3 sequences; about a sixth of these occur just once. The ten largest account for 15% to 20% of the sample.

The meaning of the sample's treatment or condition label: live attenuated yellow fever vaccine strain. At each blood-draw timepoint, two biological replicates of bulk PBMCs were obtained. PBMCs were isolated from peripheral blood using a standard Ficoll-Paque protocol. TriZol was used to extract RNA from bulk PBMCs, CD4 and CD8 fractions, and dextramer-positive and dextramer-negative fractions. The source was PBMCs, collected less than 6 days after the first yellow fever vaccination. The sequence was collected from a man between 18 and 35 years old who received the YFV17D yellow fever vaccine. Recombination linked TRBV6-1 to TRBJ2-5; the D region possibly corresponds to TRBD2 (5 bases align). The CDR3 loop reads CASAWEPYQETQYF. Read as DNA, the sequence is TGTGCCAGTGCTTGGGAGCCGTACCAAGAGACCCAGTACTTC.